These 24 T cell receptor beta chains were all obtained from the same sample, sequenced in a study of T cell repertoires in aging, cancer and after chemotherapy. A mixed TRB-A/B primer pool amplified rearranged TRB by multiplex touch-down PCR. TCRdb re-derived calls from the multiplex PCR reads in MiXCR, one entry per CDR3 protein. The profile shows some 2,000 distinct CDR3 sequences, roughly 25% of them singletons. Peripheral blood genomic DNA, not sorted cells or RNA, was the template. Material: blood. Source of these receptors: a human donor with a solid tumor.

This clonotype is medium-sized (0.01 to 0.1%). The V gene is TRBV7-2, the J gene TRBJ2-1, with TRBD2 matching 10 bases. The length of the CDR3 is 15 residues. Germline trimming cut 3 bases from V and 3 bases from J; bases unmatched to any gene: 2. Per the germline V gene, CDR1 is SGHTA and CDR2 is FQGNSA. The CDR3 DNA follows: TGTGCCAGCAGCTTCGCTAGCGGGAGCTACAATGAGCAGTTCTTC. This translates into CASSFASGSYNEQFF.

This clonotype ranks as medium-sized (0.01 to 0.1%). This chain links TRBV5-6 with TRBJ1-1; D gene unclear. The CDR3 has 13 residues. CDR1 and CDR2 from the germline V gene are SGHDT and YYEEEE. The V end lost 0 bases, the J end lost 11 bases, and 14 bases lay between the germline ends. The CDR3 region is CASSLDTRPAAFF. The CDR3 coding sequence is TGTGCCAGCAGCTTGGATACCCGTCCGGCCGCTTTCTTT.

V usage is TRBV19 and J usage is TRBJ1-6; D uncertain. In germline, CDR1 is LNHDA, CDR2 SQIVND (reference sequence). CDR3 size: 13 residues. Trimming took off 5 bases at V and 3 bases at J, with 5 bases between the two ends. In nucleotides, the CDR3 is TGTGCCAGTAGTTTGGTCTATAATTCACCCCTCCACTTT. Translated, it gives CASSLVYNSPLHF.

This clonotype is classed as medium-sized. The rearrangement uses TRBV6-5 and TRBJ1-5, with D hard to call. This CDR3 has 12 amino acids. The germline CDR1 and CDR2 sequences are MNHEY and SVGAGI. With 5 bases removed from V and 9 bases from J, the gap between germline ends came to 11 bases. CDR3 amino acids: CASSPYYPPQHF. The CDR3 nucleotides read TGTGCCAGCAGTCCCTACTACCCGCCCCAGCATTTT.

This clonotype is termed medium-sized (0.01 to 0.1%). The CDR3 sequence: CASSSGGGGKGDEQFF. The DNA for the CDR3 is TGCGCCAGCTCATCCGGGGGGGGTGGCAAGGGGGATGAGCAGTTCTTC. The chain combines TRBV10-2 with TRBJ2-1; TRBD2 matches 8 bases. The CDR3 contains 16 residues. V was pared by 8 bases and J by 8 bases, with 17 bases of the junction left unmatched. The germline CDR1 and CDR2 sequences are WSHSY and SAAADI.

The rearrangement links TRBV11-2 to TRBJ2-3; TRBD2 agrees at 7 bases. The V segment lost 0 bases and the J segment 1 base; nucleotides outside the gene matches: 4. The CDR3 has 16 residues. Germline V gene data show CDR1 as SGHAT and CDR2 as FQNNGV. CDR3 amino acids: CASSLEPAGRTDTQYF. The DNA for the CDR3 is TGTGCCAGCAGCTTAGAGCCAGCGGGACGCACAGATACGCAGTATTTT.

This clonotype is medium-sized within its sample. The chain is built from TRBV6-4 and TRBJ2-1, with TRBD2 matching over 10 bases. The V gene's germline CDR1 is MRHNA and CDR2 SNTAGT. The trim removed 5 bases at V and 8 bases at J, leaving 3 bases unmatched. This CDR3 contains 13 residues. Here the CDR3 reads CASSPSGSDEQFF. CDR3 bases: TGTGCCAGCAGTCCTAGCGGGAGTGATGAGCAGTTCTTC.

Sample share makes this clonotype medium-sized. The junction departs from the called germline gene at one end, perhaps through a read error. V is TRBV5-6 and J is TRBJ2-7; D possibly corresponds to TRBD2 (5 bases). Germline V lookup: CDR1 SGHDT, CDR2 YYEEEE. This CDR3 is 12 amino acids long. The chain's CDR3 is CASSLEGAPFDF. CDR3 DNA sequence: TGTGCCAGCAGCTTGGAGGGAGCCCCCTTCGACTTC.

The gene calls are TRBV30 and TRBJ2-5, with TRBD2 matching over 12 bases. V was pared by 3 bases and J by 4 bases, with 9 bases of the junction left unmatched. CDR1 is GTSNPN, CDR2 SVGIG, per germline (reference sequence). CDR3 length: 16 amino acids. As DNA, the CDR3 is TGTGCCTGGAGCTATGGACTAGCGGGAATTATAGAGACCCAGTACTTC. Amino acid sequence: CAWSYGLAGIIETQYF.

This clonotype is judged large. The rearrangement uses TRBV30 and TRBJ1-2; no clear D. This CDR3 is 13 amino acids long. Germline CDR1 is GTSNPN and CDR2 is SVGIG (reference sequence). V was clipped by 0 bases and J by 6 bases, with 11 bases between them. The CDR3: CAWSVKGWDGYTF. In nucleotides, the CDR3 is TGTGCCTGGAGTGTAAAGGGATGGGATGGCTACACCTTC.

This clonotype rates as medium-sized. V usage is TRBV6-4 and J usage is TRBJ2-1; TRBD2 is a possible D gene (6 bases). Trimming left V 6 bases short and J 4 bases short, with 10 bases between. Germline CDR1 and CDR2: MRHNA and SNTAGT. This CDR3 is 13 amino acids long. DNA of the CDR3: TGTGCCAGCAGCCAGACTAGTTACAATGAGCAGTTCTTC. Protein: CASSQTSYNEQFF.

In this sample, this clonotype is medium-sized. This chain links TRBV29-1 with TRBJ2-1, with TRBD2 matching over 9 bases. Germline CDR1 is SQVTM and CDR2 is ANQGSEA. The length of the CDR3 is 17 residues. J lost 6 bases, V lost 1 base, and 13 bases had no gene match. As DNA, the CDR3 is TGCAGCGTTGAAGGGCTAGCGGGAAGAAAAGGGGGCAATGAGCAGTTCTTC. Amino acids: CSVEGLAGRKGGNEQFF.

The chain joins TRBV7-2 to TRBJ2-3; possible D gene TRBD1, 5 bases. Between the trimmed V and J ends, which lost 10 bases and 2 bases, there was a span of 19 bases. This CDR3 contains 15 residues. The germline gives CDR1 SGHTA, CDR2 FQGNSA. This CDR3 reads CATQQDILFTDTQYF. The CDR3 DNA reads TGTGCCACCCAACAGGACATTCTCTTCACAGATACGCAGTATTTT.

Within the sample, this clonotype is medium-sized. The chain couples TRBV7-6 to TRBJ1-2; D might be TRBD1 (5 bases). The germline CDR1 and CDR2 sequences are SGHVS and FNYEAQ. The germline V and J ends were trimmed by 4 bases and 8 bases, with 11 bases remaining between them. The CDR3 is 12 amino acids. The CDR3 nucleotides read TGTGCCAGCAGCTATCCTGGGGGGGGCTACACCTTC. The encoded protein is CASSYPGGGYTF.

This clonotype was detected only a few times. The chain links TRBV18 to TRBJ2-2, with D possibly matching TRBD1 (6 bases). Looked up from germline, CDR1 is KGHSH and CDR2 is LQKENI. The CDR3 runs 16 residues. Trimming removed 3 bases at V and 4 bases at J, with 15 bases between. The CDR3 loop reads CASSPYRDVITGELFF. CDR3 in DNA: TGTGCCAGCTCACCCTACAGGGACGTGATCACCGGGGAGCTGTTTTTT.

This clonotype was detected a few times. V usage is TRBV30 and J usage is TRBJ2-1; D could derive from TRBD1 or TRBD2 (5 bases each). This CDR3 contains 14 residues. Trimming took off 2 bases at V and 2 bases at J, with 10 bases between the two ends. CDR1 is GTSNPN and CDR2 is SVGIG in the germline V gene (reference sequence). The CDR3 region is CAWSIGATYNEQFF. The CDR3 region has the DNA TGTGCCTGGAGTATCGGGGCTACCTACAATGAGCAGTTCTTC.

This clonotype was detected only a few times. The chain joins TRBV13 to TRBJ2-2; D possibly uses TRBD1 or TRBD2 (5 bases each). Germline assignment: CDR1 PRHDT and CDR2 FYEKMQ (reference sequence). The ends were cut back, 4 bases at V and 4 bases at J, with 13 bases in the middle. The CDR3 consists of 15 residues. The CDR3 DNA sequence: TGTGCCAGCAGCTCCCCCGGGACGACCACCGGGGAGCTGTTTTTT. Translated, it gives CASSSPGTTTGELFF.

This clonotype has only a few counts. The chain links TRBV11-2 to TRBJ2-5, with D perhaps matching TRBD1 or TRBD2 (5 bases each). V dropped 0 bases and J dropped 4 bases, with 15 bases sitting between them. The CDR3 length is 16 residues. Germline CDR1 and CDR2: SGHAT and FQNNGV. The CDR3 coding sequence is TGTGCCAGCAGCTTAGAGTGGCGGGCCGGGGCAGAGACCCAGTACTTC. It encodes CASSLEWRAGAETQYF.

In its sample, this clonotype is large (0.1 to 1%). The chain joins TRBV30 to TRBJ2-1; tentatively, D is TRBD1 (5 bases). CDR1 and CDR2 from the germline V gene are GTSNPN and SVGIG (reference sequence). The CDR3 runs to 14 residues. V was shortened by 5 bases and J by 8 bases, with 19 bases between the two germline ends. CDR3 nucleotide sequence: TGTGCCTGGCAGGGTCTCGGCAATGCGGATGAGCAGTTCTTC. Translated: CAWQGLGNADEQFF. Full variable domain (remainder filled in from reference TRBV30 and TRBJ2-1): SQTIHQWPATLVQPVGSPLSLECTVEGTSNPNLYWYRQAAGRGLQLLFYSVGIGQISSEVPQNLSASRPQDRQFILSSKKLLLSDSGFYLCAWQGLGNADEQFFGPGTRLTVL.

This clonotype rates as medium-sized. This chain uses TRBV6-1 with TRBJ2-1; 15 bases line up with TRBD2. Per germline, CDR1 MNHNS and CDR2 SASEGT. V was pared by 5 bases and J by 8 bases, with 10 bases of the junction left unmatched. This CDR3 contains 17 residues. The CDR3 region has the DNA TGTGCCAGCAGTAATACTTGGACTAGCGGGAGGGGGTATGAGCAGTTCTTC. As protein: CASSNTWTSGRGYEQFF.

This clonotype is termed medium-sized (0.01 to 0.1%). The V and J genes are TRBV20-1 and TRBJ2-1, with 8 bases fitting TRBD2. Looked up from germline, CDR1 is DFQATT and CDR2 is SNEGSKA (reference sequence). V trimming: 0 bases; J trimming: 8 bases; junction bases outside the gene matches: 12. This CDR3 is 16 amino acids long. The chain's CDR3 is CSARDIQGLVLDEQFF. CDR3 nucleotides: TGCAGTGCTAGAGATATTCAGGGACTAGTGCTAGATGAGCAGTTCTTC.

The rearrangement uses TRBV29-1 and TRBJ2-5, with no clear D. The CDR3 is made up of 12 amino acids. From germline, CDR1 is SQVTM and CDR2 ANQGSEA. The germline V and J ends were trimmed by 4 bases and 3 bases, with 9 bases remaining between them. CDR3 sequence reads: CSVGRPEETQYF. Here the CDR3 DNA reads TGCAGCGTTGGCAGACCTGAAGAGACCCAGTACTTC. Supplemented by reference TRBV29-1 and TRBJ2-5, the full variable domain reads SAVISQKPSRDICQRGTSLTIQCQVDSQVTMMFWYRQQPGQSLTLIATANQGSEATYESGFVIDKFPISRPNLTFSTLTVSNMSPEDSSIYLCSVGRPEETQYFGPGTRLLVL.

This chain uses TRBV12-3 or TRBV12-4 with TRBJ2-3, with 7 bases identical to TRBD1. The junction had 5 bases not matched to a gene; V was cut back by 5 bases and J by 3 bases. The CDR3 is made up of 14 amino acids. In nucleotides, the CDR3 is TGTGCCAGCAGTGACAGGGCCAGAACAGATACGCAGTATTTT. Protein: CASSDRARTDTQYF.

V is TRBV6-4 and J is TRBJ1-2, with TRBD1 as a possible D gene (5 bases). V shed 6 bases and J shed 5 bases, with 19 bases lying between them. The CDR3 is 15 amino acids. Germline lookup yields CDR1 MRHNA and CDR2 SNTAGT. CDR3 residues: CASSPRGGYIYGYTF. The CDR3, as DNA: TGTGCCAGCAGCCCTCGGGGGGGATATATATATGGCTACACCTTC.